This record looks at one T cell receptor beta chain sequence and its context. Its antigen is still unknown. These data are taken from a study of blood T cells in healthy people across ages. Study-level results: Underestimates were what the diversity estimates from one million T cells were considered to be.

A sample-barcoded 5' primer and a J-beta primer mix were used in a second PCR of about 6 to 11 cycles. TCRdb processed the 5' RACE reads anew with MiXCR; each CDR3 protein has one entry. The sample records over 1,200,000 distinct CDR3 sequences, 55% to 75% being singletons. The germline V gene encodes CDR1 SGHRS and CDR2 YFSETQ. This CDR3 comprises 12 residues. Trimming left V 0 bases short and J 8 bases short, with 8 bases between. The rearrangement links TRBV5-1 to TRBJ1-1; no clear D. The source is a man aged 18-30 years in good health. Sequences were obtained from blood. This chain's CDR3 is CASSLAVAEAFF. The CDR3 DNA reads as TGCGCCAGCAGCTTGGCCGTAGCGGAAGCTTTCTTT.